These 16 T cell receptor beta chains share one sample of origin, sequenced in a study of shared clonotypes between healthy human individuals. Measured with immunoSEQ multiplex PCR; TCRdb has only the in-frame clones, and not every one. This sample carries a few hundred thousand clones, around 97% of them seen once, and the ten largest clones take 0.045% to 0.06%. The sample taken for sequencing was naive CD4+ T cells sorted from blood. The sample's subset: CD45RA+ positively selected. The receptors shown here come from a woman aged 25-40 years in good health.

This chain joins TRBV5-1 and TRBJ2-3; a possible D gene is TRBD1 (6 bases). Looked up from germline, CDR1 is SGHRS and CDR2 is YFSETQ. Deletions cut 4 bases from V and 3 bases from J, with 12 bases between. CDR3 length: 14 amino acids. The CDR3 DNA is TGCGCCAGCAGCCCGCAAACAGGGACAGATACGCAGTATTTT. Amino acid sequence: CASSPQTGTDTQYF. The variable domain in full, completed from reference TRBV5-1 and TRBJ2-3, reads KAGVTQTPRYLIKTRGQQVTLSCSPISGHRSVSWYQQTPGQGLQFLFEYFSETQRNKGNFPGRFSGRQFSNSRSEMNVSTLELGDSALYLCASSPQTGTDTQYFGPGTRLTVL.

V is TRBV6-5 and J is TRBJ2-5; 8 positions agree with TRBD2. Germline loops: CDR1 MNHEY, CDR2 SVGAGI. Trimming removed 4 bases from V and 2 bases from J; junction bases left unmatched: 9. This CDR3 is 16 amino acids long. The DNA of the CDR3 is TGTGCCAGCAGTTCGGGAGGGGGGGCTCCGCAAGAGACCCAGTACTTC. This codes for CASSSGGGAPQETQYF.

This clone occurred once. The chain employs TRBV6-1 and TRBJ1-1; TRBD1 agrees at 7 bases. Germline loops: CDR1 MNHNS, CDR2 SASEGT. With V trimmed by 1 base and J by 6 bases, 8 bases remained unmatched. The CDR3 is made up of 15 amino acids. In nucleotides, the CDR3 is TGTGCCAGCAGTGAAGGAGCGACAGGGAAATCTGAAGCTTTCTTT. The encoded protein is CASSEGATGKSEAFF.

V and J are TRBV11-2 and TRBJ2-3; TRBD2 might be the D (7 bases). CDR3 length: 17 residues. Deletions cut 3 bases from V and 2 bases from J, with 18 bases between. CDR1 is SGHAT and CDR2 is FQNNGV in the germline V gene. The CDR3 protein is CASSLGGSGTLTDTQYF. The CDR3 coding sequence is TGTGCCAGCAGCTTGGGGGGCAGCGGGACCCTCACAGATACGCAGTATTTT.

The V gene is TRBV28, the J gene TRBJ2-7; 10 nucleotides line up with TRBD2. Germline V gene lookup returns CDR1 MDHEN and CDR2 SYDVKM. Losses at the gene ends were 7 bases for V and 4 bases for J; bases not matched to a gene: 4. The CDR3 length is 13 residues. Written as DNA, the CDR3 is TGTGCCAGCATGTCTAGCGGGAGATACGAGCAGTACTTC. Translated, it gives CASMSSGRYEQYF.

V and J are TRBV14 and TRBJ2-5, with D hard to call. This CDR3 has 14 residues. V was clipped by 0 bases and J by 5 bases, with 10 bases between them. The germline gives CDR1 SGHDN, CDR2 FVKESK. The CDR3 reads CASSQDLPWETQYF. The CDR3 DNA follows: TGTGCCAGCAGCCAAGATCTGCCATGGGAGACCCAGTACTTC.

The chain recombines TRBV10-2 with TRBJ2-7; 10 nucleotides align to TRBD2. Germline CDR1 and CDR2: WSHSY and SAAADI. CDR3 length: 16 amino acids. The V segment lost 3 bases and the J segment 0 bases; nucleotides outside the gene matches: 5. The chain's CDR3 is CASSDVGTSDSYEQYF. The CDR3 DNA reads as TGCGCCAGCAGTGACGTTGGGACTAGCGACTCCTACGAGCAGTACTTC.

The CDR3: CASSSDTLSNQPQHF. The CDR3 bases are TGTGCCAGCAGTTCTGACACCCTTAGCAATCAGCCCCAGCATTTT. The rearrangement uses TRBV2 and TRBJ1-5, with D unclear. This CDR3 comprises 15 residues. The germline gives CDR1 SNHLY, CDR2 FYNNEI. Trimming removed 5 bases from V and 0 bases from J, with 11 bases in between.

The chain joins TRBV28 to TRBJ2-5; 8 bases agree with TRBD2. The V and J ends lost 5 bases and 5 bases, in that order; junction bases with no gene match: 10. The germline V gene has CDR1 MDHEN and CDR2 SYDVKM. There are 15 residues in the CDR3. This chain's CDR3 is CASSPSRGGRETQYF. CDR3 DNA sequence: TGTGCCAGCAGTCCCTCCCGCGGGGGGCGGGAGACCCAGTACTTC.

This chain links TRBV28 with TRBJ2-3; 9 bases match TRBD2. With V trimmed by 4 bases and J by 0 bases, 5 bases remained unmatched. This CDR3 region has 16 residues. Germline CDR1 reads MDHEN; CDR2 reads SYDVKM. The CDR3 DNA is TGTGCCAGCAGTTCACCTAGCGGGACTAGCACAGATACGCAGTATTTT. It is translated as CASSSPSGTSTDTQYF.

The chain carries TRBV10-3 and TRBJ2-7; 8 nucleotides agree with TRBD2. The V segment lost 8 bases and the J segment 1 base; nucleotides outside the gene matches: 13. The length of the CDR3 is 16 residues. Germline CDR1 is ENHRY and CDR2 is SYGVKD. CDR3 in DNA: TGTGCCATCCGTACCTCCGGAACTAGCGGTTCCTACGAGCAGTACTTC. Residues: CAIRTSGTSGSYEQYF.

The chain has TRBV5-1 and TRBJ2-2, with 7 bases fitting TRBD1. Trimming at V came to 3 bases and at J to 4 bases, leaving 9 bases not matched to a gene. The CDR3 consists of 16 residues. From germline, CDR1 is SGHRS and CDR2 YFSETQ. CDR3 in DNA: TGCGCCAGCAGCTCTGTGGCCAACAGGGGCACCGGGGAGCTGTTTTTT. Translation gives CASSSVANRGTGELFF. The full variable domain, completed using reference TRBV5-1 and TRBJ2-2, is KAGVTQTPRYLIKTRGQQVTLSCSPISGHRSVSWYQQTPGQGLQFLFEYFSETQRNKGNFPGRFSGRQFSNSRSEMNVSTLELGDSALYLCASSSVANRGTGELFFGEGSRLTVL.

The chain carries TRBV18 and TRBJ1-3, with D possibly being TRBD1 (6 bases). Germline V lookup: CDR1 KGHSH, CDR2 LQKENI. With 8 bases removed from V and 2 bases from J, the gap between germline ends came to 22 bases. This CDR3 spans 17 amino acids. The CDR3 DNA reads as TGTGCCAGCACCACCACTGTCGGTACAGGGACTGGAAACACCATATATTTT. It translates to CASTTTVGTGTGNTIYF.

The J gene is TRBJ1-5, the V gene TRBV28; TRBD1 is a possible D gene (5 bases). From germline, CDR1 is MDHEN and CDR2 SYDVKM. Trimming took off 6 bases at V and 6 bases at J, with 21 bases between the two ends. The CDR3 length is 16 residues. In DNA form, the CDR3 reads TGTGCCAGCAGGGGGAGGGGAAGCGGGGCGGTTCAGCCCCAGCATTTT. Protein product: CASRGRGSGAVQPQHF.

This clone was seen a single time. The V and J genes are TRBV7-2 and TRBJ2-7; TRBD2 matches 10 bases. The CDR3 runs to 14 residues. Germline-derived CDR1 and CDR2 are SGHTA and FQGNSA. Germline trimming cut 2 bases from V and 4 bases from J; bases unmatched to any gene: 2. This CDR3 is CASSLSSGSYEQYF. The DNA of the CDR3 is TGTGCCAGCAGCTTATCTAGCGGGAGTTACGAGCAGTACTTC.

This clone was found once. The CDR3 DNA reads as TGTGCCAGCTCACGAAATTCCGAGGCCCCAGATACGCAGTATTTT. Translated: CASSRNSEAPDTQYF. The chain joins TRBV18 to TRBJ2-3; no firm D call. Germline-derived CDR1 and CDR2 are KGHSH and LQKENI. This CDR3 comprises 15 residues. Deletions cut 4 bases from V and 4 bases from J, with 15 bases between.